This TCR beta chain was found in a study of T cells in women clearing cervical HPV infection. Whole-study context: Controls gave blood once infection was undetectable; cases at lesion identification.

Study-level points and caveats: Repertoire richness, not evenness, was significantly elevated in CIN3+ cases versus controls. TRBV6-7 relative abundance averaged about 0.11% in cases and about 0.17% in controls.

A note on this clone: Its target is unknown. The CDR3 end is not reached by the read, which stops 3 residues before it; the germline J gene fills it in.

There are 13 residues in the CDR3. Trimming took off 5 bases at V and 6 bases at J, with 17 bases between the two ends. The germline CDR1 and CDR2 sequences are DFQATT and SNEGSKA (reference sequence). Data came from immunoSEQ multiplex PCR; TCRdb stores just in-frame clones and leaves some out. Recorded here are about 30,000 clones; the top ten clones represent 3.5%. The rearrangement links TRBV20-1 to TRBJ2-7; weak D call: TRBD2 (6 bases). Sequencing used blood buffy coat. The TCR sequence derives from a woman aged 18 to 75 with a cervical HPV16 infection that either progressed to CIN3+ or cleared (not recorded which). CDR3 sequence reads: CSASGLPGGEQYF. The part of the CDR3 DNA that was read is TGCAGTGCTTCGGGCCTCCCCGGGGGCGAG.